This T cell receptor beta chain was identified during a study of blood T cell repertoires in COVID-19. The method was immunoSEQ multiplex PCR; TCRdb's version includes in-frame clones alone and lacks a portion of them. The repertoire holds approximately 340,000 clones, with approximately 88% as singletons. Germline values: CDR1 GTSNPN, CDR2 SVGIG (reference sequence). This CDR3 region has 14 residues. Unmatched junction bases numbered 7, after V lost 4 bases and J lost 4 bases. The TCR comes from a man aged 25-40 years with COVID-19, enrolled during active disease. The chain joins TRBV30 to TRBJ2-7; TRBD2 matches at 10 bases. The sample taken for sequencing was peripheral blood. This CDR3 is CAWITLAGEYEQYF. CDR3 DNA sequence: TGTGCCTGGATTACCCTAGCGGGAGAATACGAGCAGTACTTC.